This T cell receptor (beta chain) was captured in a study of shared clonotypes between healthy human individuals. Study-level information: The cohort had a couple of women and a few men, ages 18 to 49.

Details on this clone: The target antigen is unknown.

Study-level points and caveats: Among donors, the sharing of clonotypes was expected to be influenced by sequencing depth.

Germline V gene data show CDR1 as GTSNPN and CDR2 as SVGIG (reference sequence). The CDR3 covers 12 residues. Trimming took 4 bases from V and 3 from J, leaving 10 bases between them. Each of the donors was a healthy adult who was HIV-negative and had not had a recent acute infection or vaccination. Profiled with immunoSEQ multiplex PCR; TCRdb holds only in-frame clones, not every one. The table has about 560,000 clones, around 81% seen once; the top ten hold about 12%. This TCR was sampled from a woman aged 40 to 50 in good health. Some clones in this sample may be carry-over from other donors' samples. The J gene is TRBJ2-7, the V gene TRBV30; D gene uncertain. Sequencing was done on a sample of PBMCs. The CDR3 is CAWTGSGYEQYF. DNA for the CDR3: TGTGCCTGGACCGGATCCGGCTACGAGCAGTACTTC.